The T cell receptor (beta chain) described here comes from a study of shared clonotypes between healthy human individuals. Study-level points and caveats: Shared clonotypes: 4.5% to 6.5% naive CD4, around 3.5% naive CD8, about 2.5% memory CD4, over 0.3% memory CD8.

About this clone itself: Its antigen is not identified.

Trimming took 4 bases from V and 12 from J; bases not matched to a gene: 8. There are 14 residues in the CDR3. The germline V gene has CDR1 SQVTM and CDR2 ANQGSEA. Execution of the assay was at deep level. An even split of each subset's genomic DNA across several immunoSEQ plates was performed. TCRdb's copy holds only in-frame clones and misses some; the assay was immunoSEQ multiplex PCR. The repertoire includes approximately 2.5 million clones, over 85% of them detected once, and under 0.15% sits in the top ten. This chain joins TRBV29-1 and TRBJ2-1, with 14 bases aligning to TRBD2. The sequence was collected from a man aged 18 to 30 in good health. Sequencing was performed on naive CD4+ T cells sorted from blood. Subset here: CD45RA+ positively selected. CDR3 in amino acids: CSVGTGTSGRGQFF. CDR3 nucleotide sequence: TGCAGCGTTGGCACCGGGACTAGCGGGAGAGGGCAGTTCTTC.